The source of this TCR beta chain is a study of T cell responses to AZD1222 COVID-19 vaccine (dated by TCRdb to 2020 to 2023). Notes on the research overall: TCR sequencing was performed for about 250 trial participants, of whom about 200 were given two doses of AZD1222 and some 25 were given two doses of MenACWY control vaccine. Trial participants were enrolled into age subgroups of 18-55, 56-69 and 70-plus years, which contained about 150, 27 and 61 TCR-sequenced participants, respectively. Summary of the overall study and its limitations: Conclusions about previously exposed vaccinees are limited because only a handful of AZD1222 recipients were SARS-CoV-2 seropositive at baseline. The vaccine-associated CD4 TCRs covered the entire spike protein, and the dominant responses fell in regions 160-218 and 743-854. Epitopes outside the regions mutated in the B.1.351 and B.1.1.7 variants were reportedly recognized by nearly half of the unique spike-specific TCRs. After two AZD1222 doses, both the breadth and the depth of spike-specific TCRs were significantly higher than at day 0 and than in MenACWY recipients. Because no day 14 peak-response samples were available, the repertoires could be characterized only after the peak T cell response. The 56-69-year group was small, and its depth increase did not reach significance, likely because of low power. Participants were mostly white British, with more females than males. The authors suggested clonal diversity may have been underestimated.

The CDR3 regions of human TCRbeta chains were analyzed by immunosequencing. The original pipeline was this. TCRs in the repertoires were compared against a reference library of SARS-CoV-2-specific TCRs that had been generated with the MIRA antigen-specificity platform. Breadth meant the fraction of unique TCRs that were SARS-CoV-2-associated, whereas depth meant the fraction of total T cells that were SARS-CoV-2-associated. Using the MIRA data, each spike-specific TCR was mapped to the spike region that the TCR reacts to and placed in a CD4 or CD8 class. Log10-transformed breadth and depth values were compared by one-way ANOVA with Sidak's multiple comparisons tests. TCRdb's version of the immuneACCESS table is confined to in-frame rearrangements and falls short of the full clone set. An unresolved V gene accounts for under half of the shortfall where checked; the remainder is of unknown origin. The V and J calls and clone size were taken over from that table, and D and trimming were inferred from the DNA. Within this sample are approximately 120,000 clones, with roughly 88% of them counted one time only. Clones ranked in the top ten supply over 10% of the sample.

Interpreted using the paper, the time point label stands for: baseline before first vaccination. The treatment or condition label, as the study defines it: meningococcal conjugate vaccine given as trial control. Vaccinee samples came from UK trials COV001 and COV002, including a single-blind randomized controlled phase 2/3 trial of AZD1222 (ChAdOx1 nCoV-19) in healthy adults. For TCRbeta chain sequencing, PBMC samples from trial participants were taken at day 0 and at day 28 after the second dose. With regard to this clone: Its target antigen remains unknown. Base qualities were left out, and no much larger clone turns up one base away.

The CDR3 runs 19 residues from the cysteine to the phenylalanine. Of all the DNA, just the CDR3 is kept, 57 bases in frame from base 1. Sample: peripheral blood, taken on day 0 of MenACWY control vaccination. The chain is assembled from TRBV12-1 and TRBJ2-3; the table gives TRBD1 as D, unverified against the DNA. TRBV12-1 is flagged as a pseudogene. The receptor was derived from an adult in good health. Here is the DNA: TGTGCCAGCAGCTTTGCGGGCTCGACGACAGGGGCCCTCACAGATACGCAGTATTTT. This yields the protein CASSFAGSTTGALTDTQYF.